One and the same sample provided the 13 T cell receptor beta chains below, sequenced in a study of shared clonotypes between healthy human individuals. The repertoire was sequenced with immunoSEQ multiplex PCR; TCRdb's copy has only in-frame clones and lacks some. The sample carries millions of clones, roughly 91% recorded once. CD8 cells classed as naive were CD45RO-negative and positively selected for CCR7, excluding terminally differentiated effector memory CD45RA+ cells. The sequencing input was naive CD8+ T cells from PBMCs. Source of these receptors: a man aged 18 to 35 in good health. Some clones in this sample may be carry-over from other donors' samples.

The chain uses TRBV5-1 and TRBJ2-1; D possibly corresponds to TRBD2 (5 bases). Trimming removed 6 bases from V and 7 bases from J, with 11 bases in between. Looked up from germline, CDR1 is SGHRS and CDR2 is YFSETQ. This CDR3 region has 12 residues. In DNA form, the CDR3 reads TGCGCCAGCACCGGGGTCCCAAATGAGCAGTTCTTC. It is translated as CASTGVPNEQFF.

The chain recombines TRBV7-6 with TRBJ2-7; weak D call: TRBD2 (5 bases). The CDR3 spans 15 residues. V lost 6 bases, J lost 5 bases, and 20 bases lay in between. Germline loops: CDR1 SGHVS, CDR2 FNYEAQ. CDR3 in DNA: TGTGCCAGCAGTCCGCGACTGGGGAGTTTTCACGAGCAGTACTTC. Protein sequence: CASSPRLGSFHEQYF.

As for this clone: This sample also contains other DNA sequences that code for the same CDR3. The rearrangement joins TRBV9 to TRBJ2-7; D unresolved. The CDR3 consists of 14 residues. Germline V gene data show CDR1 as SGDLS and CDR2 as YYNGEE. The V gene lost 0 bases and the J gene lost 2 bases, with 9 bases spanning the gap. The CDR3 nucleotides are TGTGCCAGCAGCGTAGCTATCGGTACCTACGAGCAGTACTTC. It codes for CASSVAIGTYEQYF.

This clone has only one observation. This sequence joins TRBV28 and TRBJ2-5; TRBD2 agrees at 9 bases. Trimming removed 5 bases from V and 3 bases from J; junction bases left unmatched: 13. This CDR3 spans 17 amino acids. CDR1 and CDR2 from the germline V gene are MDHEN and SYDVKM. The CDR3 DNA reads TGTGCCAGCAGTCGTCCCCTACTAGCGGGCCGAAAAGAGACCCAGTACTTC. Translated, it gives CASSRPLLAGRKETQYF.

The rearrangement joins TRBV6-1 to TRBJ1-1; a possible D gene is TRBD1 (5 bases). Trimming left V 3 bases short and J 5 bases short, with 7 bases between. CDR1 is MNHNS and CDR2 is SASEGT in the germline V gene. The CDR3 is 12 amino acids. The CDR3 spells CASSEKGTEAFF. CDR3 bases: TGTGCCAGCAGTGAGAAGGGGACTGAAGCTTTCTTT.

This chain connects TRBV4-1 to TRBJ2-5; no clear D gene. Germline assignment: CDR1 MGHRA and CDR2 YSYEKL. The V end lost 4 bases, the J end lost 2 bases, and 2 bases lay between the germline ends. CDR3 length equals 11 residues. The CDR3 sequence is CASSPQETQYF. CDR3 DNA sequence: TGCGCCAGCAGCCCTCAAGAGACCCAGTACTTC.

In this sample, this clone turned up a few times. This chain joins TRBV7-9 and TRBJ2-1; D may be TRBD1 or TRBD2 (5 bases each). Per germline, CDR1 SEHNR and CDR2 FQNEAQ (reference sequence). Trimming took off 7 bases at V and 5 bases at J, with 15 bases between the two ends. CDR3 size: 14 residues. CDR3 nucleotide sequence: TGTGCCAGCAACTGGGATGGGGGAAACAATGAGCAGTTCTTC. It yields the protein CASNWDGGNNEQFF.

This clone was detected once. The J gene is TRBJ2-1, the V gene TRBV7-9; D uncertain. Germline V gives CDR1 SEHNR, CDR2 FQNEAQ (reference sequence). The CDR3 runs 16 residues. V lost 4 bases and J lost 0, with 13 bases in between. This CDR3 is CASSYPAPRSYNEQFF. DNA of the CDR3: TGTGCCAGCAGCTATCCCGCCCCCCGCTCCTACAATGAGCAGTTCTTC.

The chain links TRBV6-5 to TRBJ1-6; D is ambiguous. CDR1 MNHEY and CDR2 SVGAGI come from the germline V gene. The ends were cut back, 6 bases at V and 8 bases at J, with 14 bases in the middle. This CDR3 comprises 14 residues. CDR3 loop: CASSAMGADSPLHF. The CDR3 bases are TGTGCCAGCAGCGCCATGGGAGCGGATTCACCCCTCCACTTT.

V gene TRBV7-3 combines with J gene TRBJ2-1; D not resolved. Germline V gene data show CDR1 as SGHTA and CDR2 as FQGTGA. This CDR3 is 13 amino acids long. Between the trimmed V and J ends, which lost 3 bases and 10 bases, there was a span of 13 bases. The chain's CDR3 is CASSLTPAFEQFF. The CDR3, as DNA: TGTGCCAGCAGCTTGACCCCTGCTTTCGAGCAGTTCTTC.

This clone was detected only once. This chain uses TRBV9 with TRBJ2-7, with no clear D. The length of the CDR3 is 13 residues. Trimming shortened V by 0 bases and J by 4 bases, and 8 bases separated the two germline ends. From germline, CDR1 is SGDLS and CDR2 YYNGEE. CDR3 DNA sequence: TGTGCCAGCAGCGTAGGAGTTGAATACGAGCAGTACTTC. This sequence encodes CASSVGVEYEQYF.

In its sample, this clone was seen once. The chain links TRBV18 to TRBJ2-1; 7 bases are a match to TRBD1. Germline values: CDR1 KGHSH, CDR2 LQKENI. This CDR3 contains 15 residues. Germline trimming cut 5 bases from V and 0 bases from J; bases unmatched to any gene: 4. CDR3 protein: CASSFRDSSYNEQFF. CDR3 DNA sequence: TGTGCCAGCTCATTCCGGGACAGCTCCTACAATGAGCAGTTCTTC.

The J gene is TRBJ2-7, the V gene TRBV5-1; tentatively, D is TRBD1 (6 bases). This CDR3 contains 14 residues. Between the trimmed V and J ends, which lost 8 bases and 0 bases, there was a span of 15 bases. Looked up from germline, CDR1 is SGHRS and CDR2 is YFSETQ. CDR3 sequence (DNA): TGCGCCAGTGCTCCGGGACACATCTCCTACGAGCAGTACTTC. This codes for CASAPGHISYEQYF.